This TCR beta chain was profiled in a study of blood T cell repertoires in COVID-19. Germline V gene lookup returns CDR1 MRHNA and CDR2 SNTAGT. Trimming shortened V by 3 bases and J by 1 base, and 5 bases separated the two germline ends. This CDR3 contains 13 residues. The repertoire was sequenced with immunoSEQ multiplex PCR; TCRdb's copy has only in-frame clones and lacks some. The sample yields some 64,000 clones, around 79% seen once. This TCR came from a man in his 60s with acute or convalescent COVID-19. Input material: peripheral blood. The J gene is TRBJ2-3, the V gene TRBV6-4; D remains unclear. This CDR3 reads CASSEHGTDTQYF. The CDR3 DNA reads as TGTGCCAGCAGTGAACATGGCACAGATACGCAGTATTTT.